The 30 T cell receptor beta chains below were found in one sample sequenced in a study of shared clonotypes between healthy human individuals. Clones were read by immunoSEQ multiplex PCR, and TCRdb kept only the in-frame ones, dropping some. The repertoire holds a few hundred thousand clones, about 70% seen once, with 10% in the top ten. Sequencing was carried out using memory CD4+ T cells sorted from blood. This sample's subset: CD45RA-negative fraction. Receptors originate from a man between 25 and 39 years old in good health.

V and J are TRBV5-4 and TRBJ2-3; TRBD2 is a possible D gene (5 bases). This CDR3 has 14 residues. V dropped 4 bases and J dropped 1 base, with 10 bases sitting between them. CDR1 SGHNT and CDR2 YYREEE come from the germline V gene (reference sequence). CDR3 coding DNA: TGTGCCAGCAGCCCCAGCGGAGGCACAGATACGCAGTATTTT. Translation: CASSPSGGTDTQYF. Together with reference TRBV5-4 and TRBJ2-3, the CDR3 gives the full variable domain: ETGVTQSPTHLIKTRGQQVTLRCSSQSGHNTVSWYQQALGQGPQFIFQYYREEENGRGNFPPRFSGLQFPNYSSELNVNALELDDSALYLCASSPSGGTDTQYFGPGTRLTVL.

This clone was seen a few times. The chain has TRBV29-1 and TRBJ2-1, with TRBD1 as a possible D gene (5 bases). CDR1 and CDR2 from the germline V gene are SQVTM and ANQGSEA. The CDR3 covers 12 residues. V lost 7 bases and J lost 7, with 14 bases in between. The CDR3 region has the DNA TGCAGCGCTAGGACCGGACAAAATGAGCAGTTCTTC. It translates to CSARTGQNEQFF.

The rearrangement uses TRBV5-4 and TRBJ2-3, with 10 bases that match TRBD2. CDR3 size: 17 residues. Germline trimming cut 4 bases from V and 3 bases from J; bases unmatched to any gene: 11. Germline loops: CDR1 SGHNT, CDR2 YYREEE (reference sequence). In nucleotides, the CDR3 is TGTGCCAGCAGCGGGAAGCGGGAGGGCCGGGGAACAGATACGCAGTATTTT. Protein product: CASSGKREGRGTDTQYF.

This clone was observed a handful of times. This rearrangement joins TRBV7-2 to TRBJ2-5; tentatively, D is TRBD2 (6 bases). Germline loops: CDR1 SGHTA, CDR2 FQGNSA. This CDR3 is 13 amino acids long. V was trimmed by 3 bases and J by 4 bases, leaving 9 bases between them. As DNA, the CDR3 is TGTGCCAGCAGCTTCGGGGGAAGAGAGACCCAGTACTTC. Translating it yields CASSFGGRETQYF.

Only one count was recorded for this clone. J is TRBJ2-7 and V is TRBV7-2, with a tentative D call TRBD1 (7 bases). The CDR3 is 17 residues long. Germline CDR1 is SGHTA and CDR2 is FQGNSA. V was pared by 2 bases and J by 3 bases, with 20 bases between. The CDR3 loop is CASSLRRWTGGGYEQYF. The CDR3 coding sequence is TGTGCCAGCAGCTTACGCCGTTGGACAGGAGGGGGCTACGAGCAGTACTTC.

This clone came up once. The rearrangement joins TRBV7-8 to TRBJ2-7; D gene uncertain. Germline assignment: CDR1 SGHVS and CDR2 FQNEAQ. V lost 1 base and J 4 bases, leaving 8 bases between the germline ends. This CDR3 region has 13 residues. The CDR3 here is CASSLVPGYEQYF. CDR3 DNA: TGTGCCAGCAGCTTAGTCCCAGGTTACGAGCAGTACTTC.

This clone has just one count. The V and J genes are TRBV5-1 and TRBJ2-7; D is perhaps TRBD2 (6 bases). CDR1 is SGHRS, CDR2 YFSETQ, per germline. Trimming left V 3 bases short and J 3 bases short, with 7 bases between. The CDR3 covers 12 residues. The CDR3 here is CASSWDFYEQYF. The CDR3 DNA is TGCGCCAGCAGCTGGGACTTCTACGAGCAGTACTTC.

There are a few counts of this clone. The chain has TRBV18 and TRBJ1-2; D gene ambiguous. Germline V gene lookup returns CDR1 KGHSH and CDR2 LQKENI. Trimming removed 3 bases from V and 0 bases from J, with 17 bases in between. The CDR3 sequence is 17 residues long. The CDR3 coding sequence is TGTGCCAGCTCACCTCAGGCGGAGCCGGGTCCTAACTATGGCTACACCTTC. Protein product: CASSPQAEPGPNYGYTF.

This clone was detected many times. In DNA form, the CDR3 reads TGTGCCAGCAGCCAGGGGGGCAGGGTAAATGAGCAGTTCTTC. It translates to CASSQGGRVNEQFF. The V call is TRBV5-4, the J call TRBJ2-1, with a possible D match to TRBD1 (7 bases). This CDR3 has 14 residues. The germline V gene has CDR1 SGHNT and CDR2 YYREEE (reference sequence). The ends were cut back, 4 bases at V and 7 bases at J, with 15 bases in the middle.

The chain carries TRBV7-9 and TRBJ1-2, with D possibly TRBD1 on 5 matching bases. Trimming took off 3 bases at V and 7 bases at J, with 18 bases between the two ends. CDR1 and CDR2 (germline): SEHNR, FQNEAQ (reference sequence). The CDR3 runs 15 residues. The CDR3 here is CASSFGLVGGGGYTF. The CDR3 bases are TGTGCCAGCAGCTTTGGTCTCGTGGGGGGAGGTGGCTACACCTTC.

This chain links TRBV2 with TRBJ1-5; D gene unclear. Germline V gives CDR1 SNHLY, CDR2 FYNNEI. The length of the CDR3 is 15 residues. V lost 3 bases and J 4 bases, leaving 13 bases between the germline ends. The CDR3 loop is CASSDAVTRNQPQHF. The CDR3 region has the DNA TGTGCCAGCAGTGACGCCGTGACACGTAATCAGCCCCAGCATTTT.

The chain recombines TRBV4-2 with TRBJ1-2, with TRBD1 as a possible D gene (6 bases). Germline-derived CDR1 and CDR2 are LGHNA and YNFKEQ. The CDR3 has 16 amino acids. Between the trimmed V and J ends, which lost 3 bases and 6 bases, there was a span of 20 bases. The CDR3 nucleotides are TGTGCCAGCAGCCAGTCTGGGACAACTCGAGGAGATGGCTACACCTTC. This codes for CASSQSGTTRGDGYTF.

The rearrangement links TRBV7-8 to TRBJ2-1; TRBD1 is a possible D gene (6 bases). Germline-derived CDR1 and CDR2 are SGHVS and FQNEAQ. V lost 5 bases, J lost 4 bases, and 21 bases lay in between. This CDR3 region has 17 residues. DNA for the CDR3: TGTGCCAGCAGCCGCCCCCTAAGACAGGCCACGTACAATGAGCAGTTCTTC. It is translated as CASSRPLRQATYNEQFF.

The chain combines TRBV5-6 with TRBJ2-1; TRBD1 or TRBD2 may be the D gene (6 bases each). The CDR3 extends over 11 amino acids. Between the trimmed V and J ends, which lost 0 bases and 12 bases, there was a span of 7 bases. The germline V gene has CDR1 SGHDT and CDR2 YYEEEE. CDR3 in DNA: TGTGCCAGCAGCTTGGAGGGGGGGCAGTTCTTC. Encoded protein: CASSLEGGQFF.

The V call is TRBV6-5, the J call TRBJ2-5; 8 bases are shared with TRBD1. The V and J ends lost 9 bases and 4 bases, in that order; junction bases with no gene match: 4. Germline-derived CDR1 and CDR2 are MNHEY and SVGAGI. The CDR3 extends over 12 amino acids. The CDR3 loop is CASTGGTETQYF. DNA for the CDR3: TGTGCCAGTACAGGGGGTACAGAGACCCAGTACTTC.

This rearrangement joins TRBV7-2 to TRBJ1-4; no clear D gene. V was cut by 3 bases and J by 7 bases, with 12 bases left in between. The germline CDR1 and CDR2 sequences are SGHTA and FQGNSA. The CDR3 covers 14 residues. Here the CDR3 DNA reads TGTGCCAGCAGCTTGGCAGTGGGGAGTGAAAAACTGTTTTTT. It translates to CASSLAVGSEKLFF.

This clone was seen ten or more times. The V and J genes are TRBV28 and TRBJ1-2; TRBD1 matches 7 bases. With V trimmed by 6 bases and J by 0 bases, 13 bases remained unmatched. Per germline, CDR1 MDHEN and CDR2 SYDVKM. The CDR3 has 17 residues. Here the CDR3 reads CASSPNSGTATNYGYTF. CDR3 DNA: TGTGCCAGCAGCCCTAACTCCGGGACAGCAACTAACTATGGCTACACCTTC.

Notes on this clone: The sample holds other DNA sequences that translate to the same CDR3. This rearrangement joins TRBV18 to TRBJ2-5, with D uncertain. Germline assignment: CDR1 KGHSH and CDR2 LQKENI. The CDR3 extends over 11 amino acids. V was pared by 5 bases and J by 2 bases, with 3 bases between. The CDR3 bases are TGTGCCAGCTCATCACAAGAGACCCAGTACTTC. This encodes CASSSQETQYF.

V usage is TRBV19 and J usage is TRBJ2-7; D ambiguous. The CDR3 extends over 15 amino acids. From germline, CDR1 is LNHDA and CDR2 SQIVND (reference sequence). The V end was cut by 5 bases, the J end by 2 bases, with 16 bases between. CDR3 DNA sequence: TGTGCCAGTAGTTCTGGTGTGAGGCGTACCTACGAGCAGTACTTC. Protein product: CASSSGVRRTYEQYF.

Only a few counts were recorded for this clone. The chain links TRBV2 to TRBJ2-2; D gene uncertain. V was trimmed by 8 bases and J by 5 bases, leaving 12 bases between them. The CDR3 spans 13 residues. Looked up from germline, CDR1 is SNHLY and CDR2 is FYNNEI. The chain's CDR3 is CASRSALTGELFF. The CDR3 nucleotides are TGTGCCAGCCGAAGCGCTTTGACCGGGGAGCTGTTTTTT.

Only a few counts were recorded for this clone. The chain links TRBV7-2 to TRBJ2-5; maybe TRBD1 (5 bases). Germline CDR1 reads SGHTA; CDR2 reads FQGNSA. V gave up 5 bases and J gave up 2 bases, with 12 bases separating them. The CDR3 length is 14 residues. Written as DNA, the CDR3 is TGTGCCAGCAGCCATCAAAGGGGACAAGAGACCCAGTACTTC. It specifies CASSHQRGQETQYF.

The chain has TRBV6-1 and TRBJ2-7; 15 bases line up with TRBD2. Germline lookup yields CDR1 MNHNS and CDR2 SASEGT. With V trimmed by 3 bases and J by 7 bases, 7 bases remained unmatched. The CDR3 loop spans 16 amino acids. CDR3 region: CASSEVFGLAGGEQYF. The DNA for the CDR3 is TGTGCCAGCAGTGAGGTCTTTGGACTAGCGGGGGGGGAGCAGTACTTC.

The chain joins TRBV11-2 to TRBJ1-1; D might be TRBD1 (5 bases). The ends were cut back, 6 bases at V and 1 base at J, with 15 bases in the middle. Germline values: CDR1 SGHAT, CDR2 FQNNGV. The CDR3 is 15 amino acids. CDR3 in amino acids: CASRTSGGWNTEAFF. DNA for the CDR3: TGTGCCAGCAGGACATCGGGGGGGTGGAACACTGAAGCTTTCTTT.

The rearrangement joins TRBV5-1 to TRBJ2-3, with a possible D match to TRBD2 (5 bases). The V end lost 4 bases, the J end lost 3 bases, and 18 bases lay between the germline ends. The germline gives CDR1 SGHRS, CDR2 YFSETQ. This CDR3 has 16 residues. The CDR3 reads CASSLSHLTGTDTQYF. The CDR3 DNA reads as TGCGCCAGCAGCCTGAGCCATTTGACGGGAACAGATACGCAGTATTTT. The full variable domain, completed using reference TRBV5-1 and TRBJ2-3, is KAGVTQTPRYLIKTRGQQVTLSCSPISGHRSVSWYQQTPGQGLQFLFEYFSETQRNKGNFPGRFSGRQFSNSRSEMNVSTLELGDSALYLCASSLSHLTGTDTQYFGPGTRLTVL.

The chain uses TRBV5-4 and TRBJ2-2, with a possible D match to TRBD1 (6 bases). Germline CDR1 SGHNT, CDR2 YYREEE (reference sequence). V was pared by 1 base and J by 2 bases, with 9 bases between. The CDR3 has 15 residues. DNA for the CDR3: TGTGCCAGCAGCTTGTCCAGGGGTAACACCGGGGAGCTGTTTTTT. Protein sequence: CASSLSRGNTGELFF.

This CDR3 reads CASSLDRTTGELFF. Here the CDR3 DNA reads TGTGCCAGCAGCTTGGACAGAACCACCGGGGAGCTGTTTTTT. This chain connects TRBV5-6 to TRBJ2-2; unclear D gene. With 0 bases removed from V and 4 bases from J, the gap between germline ends came to 7 bases. Germline CDR1 is SGHDT and CDR2 is YYEEEE. The CDR3 contains 14 residues.

This clone has ten or more counts. V is TRBV5-6 and J is TRBJ2-7; TRBD1 aligns across 9 bases. Germline CDR1 is SGHDT and CDR2 is YYEEEE. The length of the CDR3 is 15 residues. V lost 4 bases to trimming and J lost 7 bases; unmatched junction nucleotides: 12. CDR3 protein: CASSHLLRDRDEQYF. CDR3 nucleotides: TGTGCCAGCAGCCACCTACTCCGGGACAGGGATGAGCAGTACTTC.

The sample holds a few counts of this clone. The genes are TRBV28 and TRBJ2-5; D ambiguous. V was cut by 0 bases and J by 4 bases, with 6 bases left in between. The germline gives CDR1 MDHEN, CDR2 SYDVKM. The CDR3 runs to 13 residues. The CDR3 protein is CASSLWPPETQYF. For the CDR3, the DNA is TGTGCCAGCAGTTTATGGCCCCCAGAGACCCAGTACTTC. Full variable domain (missing parts from reference TRBV28 and TRBJ2-5): DVKVTQSSRYLVKRTGEKVFLECVQDMDHENMFWYRQDPGLGLRLIYFSYDVKMKEKGDIPEGYSVSREKKERFSLILESASTNQTSMYLCASSLWPPETQYFGPGTRLLVL.

This chain links TRBV5-8 with TRBJ2-2; 7 bases match TRBD2. V lost 6 bases, J lost 5 bases, and 10 bases stayed unmatched. Germline V gene sequence: CDR1 SGHTS, CDR2 YDEGEE. The CDR3 has 15 amino acids. This chain's CDR3 is CASTQEGGRTGELFF. The CDR3 DNA is TGTGCCAGCACCCAAGAGGGAGGGCGGACCGGGGAGCTGTTTTTT. Looking up the rest from reference TRBV5-8 and TRBJ2-2 gives the full variable domain: EAGVTQSPTHLIKTRGQQATLRCSPISGHTSVYWYQQALGLGLQFLLWYDEGEERNRGNFPPRFSGRQFPNYSSELNVNALELEDSALYLCASTQEGGRTGELFFGEGSRLTVL.

The CDR3 loop reads CASSSIAGYGDTQYF. The DNA for the CDR3 is TGTGCCAGCAGCTCAATAGCGGGATATGGGGATACGCAGTATTTT. The chain links TRBV7-6 to TRBJ2-3; 8 bases map to TRBD2. The germline V gene encodes CDR1 SGHVS and CDR2 FNYEAQ. The CDR3 length is 15 residues. The trim removed 4 bases at V and 6 bases at J, leaving 9 bases unmatched.